This record concerns one TCR beta chain sequence. The target antigen is unknown. The protocol was immunoSEQ multiplex PCR, while the TCRdb copy is restricted to in-frame clones and leaves out a portion. The table includes more than 85,000 clones, about 90% detected once. The sample originates from a study of T cell responses to AZD1222 COVID-19 vaccine. Study results and caveats: At baseline, just a handful of AZD1222 recipients tested seropositive. Across the whole spike, CD4 TCRs peaked at regions 160-218 and 743-854. None of the repertoires were sampled until the peak T cell response had passed.

The sequenced sample was peripheral blood, obtained on day 0 of AZD1222 vaccination. The receptor comes from an adult in good health.

The CDR3 nucleotides are TGCGCCAGCAGTGTGACAGAGAACACTGAAGCTTTCTTT. Translation: CASSVTENTEAFF. V usage is TRBV10-1 and J usage is TRBJ1-1, with TRBD1 as a possible D gene (5 bases). V was clipped by 4 bases and J by 1 base, with 7 bases between them. This CDR3 has 13 residues. The germline CDR1 and CDR2 sequences are WNHNN and SYGVQD (reference sequence).